The 32 T cell receptor beta chains in this list originate from one sample, sequenced in a study of breast tumors, draining lymph nodes, adjacent tissues. TCRdb reanalysed the multiplex PCR reads using MiXCR and keeps one entry per CDR3 protein. The sample records roughly 220,000 distinct CDR3 sequences, 30% to 35% being singletons. The lymph nodes were axillary draining lymph nodes from breast cancer patients. The source material was axillary lymph node tissue. The receptors come from a female donor with breast cancer. Some clones in this sample may be carry-over from other donors' samples.

Concerning this clonotype itself: This clone may be a read error of a much larger clone one base away. The genes are TRBV6-4 and TRBJ2-3; 12 bases agree with TRBD1. The CDR3 runs to 16 residues. CDR1 is MRHNA and CDR2 is SNTAGT in the germline V gene. The CDR3 nucleotides read TGTGCCAGCAGTCACTCGGGACAGGGGGCCCCAGATACGCAGTATTTT. Translating gives CASSHSGQGAPDTQYF.

The sample holds many counts of this clonotype. The chain couples TRBV18 to TRBJ1-2; D is undetermined. Germline-derived CDR1 and CDR2 are KGHSH and LQKENI. The CDR3 has 12 amino acids. The germline V and J ends were trimmed by 2 bases and 6 bases, with 7 bases remaining between them. The CDR3 region is CASSPGSDGYTF. The CDR3 region has the DNA TGTGCCAGCTCACCAGGGTCGGATGGCTACACCTTC.

This clonotype was seen many times. This rearrangement joins TRBV6-5 to TRBJ2-7; 12 nucleotides align to TRBD2. Unmatched junction bases numbered 8, after V lost 5 bases and J lost 0 bases. This CDR3 contains 17 residues. Germline CDR1 MNHEY, CDR2 SVGAGI. This CDR3 reads CASSPTSGSDGSYEQYF. The CDR3 DNA reads TGTGCCAGCAGTCCGACTAGCGGGAGTGACGGCTCCTACGAGCAGTACTTC.

This clonotype was seen a single time. One junction end disagrees with the germline gene, perhaps due to a read error. The chain has TRBV7-9 and TRBJ1-3, with 9 bases that match TRBD1. CDR1 and CDR2 (germline): SEHNR, FQNEAQ (reference sequence). The CDR3 consists of 15 residues. CDR3 coding DNA: TGTGCCGGCAGCTTAGGGACAGGGTCTGGAAACACCATACATTTT. It yields the protein CAGSLGTGSGNTIHF.

At least ten counts were recorded for this clonotype. This chain uses TRBV20-1 with TRBJ2-1, with 11 positions matching TRBD2. CDR1 DFQATT and CDR2 SNEGSKA come from the germline V gene (reference sequence). This CDR3 is built from 16 residues. V lost 4 bases and J lost 7; bases outside the gene matches: 12. CDR3 in DNA: TGCAGTGCTACCTCCTCCTTAGCGGGGGGGCCAAATGAGCAGTTCTTC. Protein: CSATSSLAGGPNEQFF.

At least ten counts were recorded for this clonotype. J is TRBJ2-7 and V is TRBV20-1; D unresolved. CDR1 is DFQATT and CDR2 is SNEGSKA in the germline V gene (reference sequence). The CDR3 is 13 amino acids. Trimming shortened V by 3 bases and J by 2 bases, and 11 bases separated the two germline ends. The CDR3 nucleotides read TGCAGTGCTAGTATGCCGGATACCTACGAGCAGTACTTC. Its protein product is CSASMPDTYEQYF.

This clonotype was seen only a few times. The J gene is TRBJ1-1, the V gene TRBV24-1, with D unresolved. Per the germline V gene, CDR1 is KGHDR and CDR2 is SFDVKD. The CDR3 runs to 13 residues. The germline V and J ends were trimmed by 7 bases and 0 bases, with 8 bases remaining between them. CDR3 nucleotides: TGTGCCACCAGATCGACACTGAACACTGAAGCTTTCTTT. Translating it yields CATRSTLNTEAFF.

The chain has TRBV28 and TRBJ2-1; D might be TRBD1 or TRBD2, each matching 6 bases. Germline V gives CDR1 MDHEN, CDR2 SYDVKM. This CDR3 is built from 12 residues. The CDR3 DNA reads TGTGCTAGAGGGGGGACAATCGATGAGCAGTTCTTC. Translating gives CARGGTIDEQFF.

The chain has TRBV7-2 and TRBJ2-6; D is unresolved. V was trimmed by 0 bases and J by 0 bases, leaving 9 bases between them. Per germline, CDR1 SGHTA and CDR2 FQGNSA. The CDR3 loop spans 17 amino acids. The CDR3 reads CASSLAGTRSGANVLTF. The CDR3 DNA reads TGTGCCAGCAGCTTAGCGGGAACACGCTCTGGGGCCAACGTCCTGACTTTC.

In regard to this clonotype: Its ends do not fully match the called genes, so a read error is possible. The J gene is TRBJ1-1, the V gene TRBV7-6; 8 bases are a match to TRBD1. This CDR3 contains 16 residues. The germline CDR1 and CDR2 sequences are SGHVS and FNYEAQ. As DNA, the CDR3 is TGTGCCAGCAGCTTCTCGGGGGCAGGGGGCAACACTGAACCTTTCTTT. Protein product: CASSFSGAGGNTEPFF. The full variable domain, completed using reference TRBV7-6 and TRBJ1-1, is GAGVSQSPRYKVTKRGQDVALRCDPISGHVSLYWYRQALGQGPEFLTYFNYEAQQDKSGLPNDRFSAERPEGSISTLTIQRTEQRDSAMYRCASSFSGAGGNTEPFFGQGTRLTVV.

This clonotype was counted ten times or more. V and J are TRBV11-2 and TRBJ1-3, with D uncertain. The CDR3 spans 17 residues. Germline assignment: CDR1 SGHAT and CDR2 FQNNGV. V lost 1 base and J lost 2, with 15 bases in between. The CDR3 DNA reads TGTGCCAGCAGCTTAGGGGTTTGGCTTCCCCCTGGAAACACCATATATTTT. Its protein is CASSLGVWLPPGNTIYF.

The chain carries TRBV6-1 and TRBJ2-1, with 8 nucleotides matching TRBD2. Per the germline V gene, CDR1 is MNHNS and CDR2 is SASEGT. The trim removed 5 bases at V and 7 bases at J, leaving 10 bases unmatched. The CDR3 spans 15 residues. CDR3 in DNA: TGTGCCAGCAGTCCTCGGGGGGGCTTTTGGAATGAGCAGTTCTTC. It encodes CASSPRGGFWNEQFF.

This clonotype came up many times. The chain is built from TRBV19 and TRBJ2-1; the match to TRBD2 covers 14 bases. The CDR3 loop spans 14 amino acids. Germline V CDR1 and CDR2: LNHDA, SQIVND (reference sequence). V dropped 6 bases and J dropped 7; count of bases not matched to a gene: 2. In DNA form, the CDR3 reads TGTGCCAGTAGGGGGACTAGCGGGAGAAATGAGCAGTTCTTC. Amino acid sequence: CASRGTSGRNEQFF.

V is TRBV7-3 and J is TRBJ1-3, with 11 bases fitting TRBD1. V trimming: 5 bases; J trimming: 8 bases; junction bases outside the gene matches: 11. CDR3 length: 16 amino acids. Germline-derived CDR1 and CDR2 are SGHTA and FQGTGA. CDR3 nucleotides: TGTGCCAGCAGCCCCCAACGGACAGGGGGCGGCTACACCATATATTTT. This sequence encodes CASSPQRTGGGYTIYF. Complete variable domain (other parts from reference TRBV7-3 and TRBJ1-3): GAGVSQTPSNKVTEKGKYVELRCDPISGHTALYWYRQSLGQGPEFLIYFQGTGAADDSGLPNDRFFAVRPEGSVSTLKIQRTERGDSAVYLCASSPQRTGGGYTIYFGEGSWLTVV.

The rearrangement uses TRBV11-3 and TRBJ2-1; D possibly uses TRBD1 or TRBD2 (6 bases each). The V end was cut by 10 bases, the J end by 7 bases, with 17 bases between. This CDR3 spans 13 amino acids. In germline, CDR1 is SGHNT, CDR2 YENEEA. CDR3 coding DNA: TGTGCCACCGGAGGGGCAGGGGAGAATGAGCAGTTCTTC. It encodes CATGGAGENEQFF.

This clonotype was seen many times. The rearrangement links TRBV5-1 to TRBJ2-2, with 8 nucleotides matching TRBD1. Trimming removed 4 bases from V and 3 bases from J; junction bases left unmatched: 5. The CDR3 contains 15 residues. Germline CDR1 and CDR2: SGHRS and YFSETQ. The CDR3 is CASSPRTGHTGELFF. The CDR3, as DNA: TGCGCCAGCAGCCCTAGGACAGGGCACACCGGGGAGCTGTTTTTT. The full variable domain, with the rest looked up from reference TRBV5-1 and TRBJ2-2, is KAGVTQTPRYLIKTRGQQVTLSCSPISGHRSVSWYQQTPGQGLQFLFEYFSETQRNKGNFPGRFSGRQFSNSRSEMNVSTLELGDSALYLCASSPRTGHTGELFFGEGSRLTVL.

The sample holds many counts of this clonotype. The chain couples TRBV11-3 to TRBJ2-2; tentatively, D is TRBD2 (6 bases). V was cut by 5 bases and J by 4 bases, with 14 bases left in between. CDR1 and CDR2 from the germline V gene are SGHNT and YENEEA. The CDR3 consists of 15 residues. CDR3 in amino acids: CASSHGLTTTGELFF. The CDR3 DNA sequence: TGTGCCAGCAGCCACGGACTAACGACCACCGGGGAGCTGTTTTTT.

This clonotype has ten or more counts. The chain couples TRBV10-2 to TRBJ2-1; TRBD2 aligns across 8 bases. The germline CDR1 and CDR2 sequences are WSHSY and SAAADI. The CDR3 is 16 amino acids. V gave up 0 bases and J gave up 5 bases; unmatched junction bases: 6. The CDR3 region has the DNA TGCGCCAGCAGTGAGTCCAACGGGGGGGCCAACAATGAGCAGTTCTTC. Translation gives CASSESNGGANNEQFF.

This clonotype has a count of ten or more. V is TRBV5-8 and J is TRBJ2-7, with D uncertain. The germline V gene has CDR1 SGHTS and CDR2 YDEGEE. The V end lost 4 bases, the J end lost 1 base, and 15 bases lay between the germline ends. The CDR3 contains 15 residues. The CDR3 coding sequence is TGTGCCAGCAGCCCCCGGGCCCTTGGGTCCTACGAGCAGTACTTC. This gives the protein CASSPRALGSYEQYF.

The gene calls are TRBV7-2 and TRBJ1-4; no clear D gene. This CDR3 region has 17 residues. CDR1 and CDR2 (germline): SGHTA, FQGNSA. V lost 5 bases, J lost 4 bases, and 20 bases lay in between. The CDR3 DNA follows: TGTGCCAGCAGCCTCCCCGAGGGCGGGAGGAATAATGAAAAACTGTTTTTT. This translates into CASSLPEGGRNNEKLFF.

The rearrangement joins TRBV19 to TRBJ1-6; a possible D gene is TRBD1 (5 bases). The V gene's germline CDR1 is LNHDA and CDR2 SQIVND (reference sequence). V was pared by 5 bases and J by 9 bases, with 14 bases between. This CDR3 has 14 residues. The CDR3 region is CASSGGGVGSPLHF. CDR3 DNA: TGTGCCAGTAGTGGCGGGGGAGTCGGTTCACCCCTCCACTTT.

This clonotype was seen ten or more times. This chain connects TRBV20-1 to TRBJ2-5, with 8 bases that match TRBD2. Germline V lookup: CDR1 DFQATT, CDR2 SNEGSKA (reference sequence). Germline trimming cut 6 bases from V and 2 bases from J; bases unmatched to any gene: 5. The CDR3 is made up of 13 amino acids. This CDR3 is CSALGTRQETQYF. The CDR3 DNA follows: TGCAGTGCGCTCGGGACTAGACAAGAGACCCAGTACTTC.

The chain employs TRBV6-5 and TRBJ2-2; D call uncertain. CDR1 and CDR2 (germline): MNHEY, SVGAGI. V lost 5 bases and J 0 bases, leaving 10 bases between the germline ends. There are 15 residues in the CDR3. CDR3 DNA: TGTGCCAGCAGTCTCGAACTATCGAACACCGGGGAGCTGTTTTTT. It encodes CASSLELSNTGELFF.

This clonotype has at least ten counts. This sequence joins TRBV19 and TRBJ2-1; 8 bases agree with TRBD2. The CDR3 contains 16 residues. The V segment lost 3 bases and the J segment 4 bases; nucleotides outside the gene matches: 8. In germline, CDR1 is LNHDA, CDR2 SQIVND (reference sequence). The CDR3 DNA reads as TGTGCCAGTAGTATCCGGACTAGCCCCCTATACAATGAGCAGTTCTTC. Amino acid sequence: CASSIRTSPLYNEQFF.

This clonotype came up many times. V is TRBV7-9 and J is TRBJ1-6; 8 nucleotides agree with TRBD1. CDR1 is SEHNR, CDR2 FQNEAQ, per germline (reference sequence). The CDR3 extends over 14 amino acids. With V trimmed by 3 bases and J by 6 bases, 1 base remained unmatched. CDR3 bases: TGTGCCAGCAGCTTGGGACAGGTTAATTCACCCCTCCACTTT. It encodes CASSLGQVNSPLHF.

This chain uses TRBV2 with TRBJ1-4; D perhaps matches TRBD1 (5 bases). Germline assignment: CDR1 SNHLY and CDR2 FYNNEI. The CDR3 covers 14 residues. Deletions cut 7 bases from V and 5 bases from J, with 14 bases between. The CDR3 DNA sequence: TGTGCCAGCAAACAGGTAGTTTCAAATGAAAAACTGTTTTTT. Translated, it gives CASKQVVSNEKLFF.

This clonotype was detected only a few times. The V and J genes are TRBV6-1 and TRBJ1-6; D may be TRBD1 (5 bases). The CDR3 consists of 15 residues. V was shortened by 5 bases and J by 7 bases, with 15 bases between the two germline ends. The germline gives CDR1 MNHNS, CDR2 SASEGT. The CDR3 here is CASSQRGSRNSPLHF. The DNA for the CDR3 is TGTGCCAGCAGTCAAAGGGGCTCTAGAAATTCACCCCTCCACTTT.

The rearrangement joins TRBV29-1 to TRBJ1-5, with D perhaps matching TRBD1 (5 bases). This CDR3 is built from 14 residues. Germline CDR1 is SQVTM and CDR2 is ANQGSEA. V was trimmed by 4 bases and J by 1 base, leaving 11 bases between them. CDR3 nucleotide sequence: TGCAGCGTTGTGGAGGGACGGAGCAATCAGCCCCAGCATTTT. Its translation is CSVVEGRSNQPQHF.

In the case of this clonotype: This may arise from a read error, as a much more abundant clone is one base away. The chain joins TRBV10-2 to TRBJ2-5, with D possibly matching TRBD2 (5 bases). The CDR3 runs to 14 residues. Germline CDR1 reads WSHSY; CDR2 reads SAAADI. V lost 6 bases and J lost 2, with 13 bases in between. The chain's CDR3 is CASRLRGCQETQYF. The CDR3 DNA reads TGCGCCAGCAGACTCCGGGGTTGTCAAGAGACCCAGTACTTC.

This clonotype turned up a few times. The chain joins TRBV27 to TRBJ2-3; tentative D call: TRBD1 (6 bases). CDR1 is MNHEY and CDR2 is SMNVEV in the germline V gene (reference sequence). The CDR3 loop spans 17 amino acids. V lost 3 bases and J lost 0, with 16 bases in between. The CDR3 DNA is TGTGCCAGCAGTTTTTTCGGGACAACTACTAGCACAGATACGCAGTATTTT. Protein sequence: CASSFFGTTTSTDTQYF.

This chain joins TRBV18 and TRBJ2-2, with 7 bases matching TRBD1. There are 17 residues in the CDR3. Germline loops: CDR1 KGHSH, CDR2 LQKENI. V shed 1 base, J shed 3 bases, and the junction held 8 bases outside the gene matches. CDR3 in amino acids: CASSPHETGLDTGELFF. The CDR3 coding sequence is TGTGCCAGCTCACCACACGAGACAGGGCTGGACACCGGGGAGCTGTTTTTT. Together with reference TRBV18 and TRBJ2-2, the CDR3 gives the full variable domain: NAGVMQNPRHLVRRRGQEARLRCSPMKGHSHVYWYRQLPEEGLKFMVYLQKENIIDESGMPKERFSAEFPKEGPSILRIQQVVRGDSAAYFCASSPHETGLDTGELFFGEGSRLTVL.

In this sample, this clonotype turned up many times. V is TRBV2 and J is TRBJ2-7, with 9 bases that match TRBD2. Looked up from germline, CDR1 is SNHLY and CDR2 is FYNNEI. V was clipped by 9 bases and J by 5 bases; unmatched bases: 5. The CDR3 is 12 amino acids. The CDR3 sequence: CASSGSGNEQYF. For the CDR3, the DNA is TGTGCCAGTAGCGGGAGTGGGAACGAGCAGTACTTC.